These T cell receptor beta chains were read from a single sample in a study of beta chain features in type 1 diabetes. Sequencing used immunoSEQ multiplex PCR; TCRdb keeps in-frame clones, though not all of them. The sample lists about 360,000 clones, around 12% occurring once. The sequencing sample was made of naive CD4+ T cells from blood. The source of these receptors is a man aged 18 to 35 in good health. CDR3s include the opening cysteine and the closing phenylalanine or tryptophan.

j_call v_call cdr3_aa
TRBJ2-5 TRBV15 CATSRGSGPIQETQYF
TRBJ1-1 TRBV19 CASTRQGAVETEAFF
TRBJ1-2 TRBV30 CAWSVRQAIPYTF
TRBJ2-2 TRBV10-3 CAISQTDWNTGELFF
TRBJ1-4 TRBV5-4 CASSSEQGAEKLFF
TRBJ2-7 TRBV6-5 CASRTGTLLSYEQYF
TRBJ2-7 TRBV18 CASSRVRDYEQYF
TRBJ2-4 TRBV7-9 CASSLAGVAGNIQYF
TRBJ2-5 TRBV19 CASSIPGRETQYF
TRBJ2-7 TRBV30 CAWSVVRGSGTYEQYF
TRBJ1-2 TRBV7-2 CASSLVWDRGIGGYTF
TRBJ2-5 TRBV4-1 CASSQWTGIQETQYF
TRBJ2-6 TRBV10-3 CAARDSGANVLTF
TRBJ2-1 TRBV11-3 CASSPPVSGVNEQFF
TRBJ2-1 TRBV5-6 CASSARVSYNEQFF
TRBJ2-7 TRBV4-3 CASSQDITGGTYEQYF
TRBJ2-5 TRBV25-1 CASSDWASGSPETQYF
TRBJ2-5 TRBV18 CASSPSGYQETQYF
TRBJ1-5 TRBV10-3 CAISESTWQPQHF
TRBJ1-1 TRBV7-2 CASTTTRLAGARVTEAFF
TRBJ1-6 TRBV2 CASSEYGTGPAPPLHF
TRBJ1-2 TRBV15 CATSRPQNRRYGYTF
TRBJ1-2 TRBV4-1 CASSQDQGHYGYTF
TRBJ1-4 TRBV19 CASRTGEEEKLFF
TRBJ2-1 TRBV25-1 CASSESRDYPSGKQFF
TRBJ2-7 TRBV10-3 CAISPRYEQYF
TRBJ1-2 TRBV2 CASSELNRGYTF